The rows below give T cell receptor beta chains drawn from one sample of a study of blood T cell repertoires in COVID-19. Sequencing used immunoSEQ multiplex PCR; TCRdb keeps in-frame clones, though not all of them. The sample carries some 260,000 clones, approximately 88% recorded once. Sequencing was done on a sample of peripheral blood. Every receptor here comes from a human donor in a cohort sampled during active COVID-19. The CDR3 runs from the conserved cysteine through the conserved F or W. D genes are given only for firm matches.

j_call	v_call	cdr3_length	d_call	cdr3_aa
TRBJ2-5	TRBV24-1	16	TRBD2	CATSALAGTIRETQYF
TRBJ1-1	TRBV19	17	TRBD1	CASSNSYRGALNTEAFF
TRBJ2-1	TRBV29-1	15	NA	CSVEGLSDSYNEQFF
TRBJ1-2	TRBV27	18	TRBD1	CASSPLPGDRDPNYGYTF
TRBJ1-1	TRBV6-6	12	TRBD1	CASSSLDREAFF
TRBJ1-1	TRBV27	15	TRBD1	CASSFEQGANTEAFF
TRBJ1-1	TRBV15	15	NA	CATSPGGGMNTEAFF
TRBJ2-1	TRBV9	14	NA	CASSVGGNYNEQFF
TRBJ1-2	TRBV19	14	TRBD1	CASSLLTGAYGYTF
TRBJ1-6	TRBV30	15	TRBD1	CAWSKPDRENSPLHF
TRBJ2-3	TRBV7-3	12	NA	CASSLYTDTQYF
TRBJ2-5	TRBV25-1	14	TRBD2	CASSGLSGKETQYF
TRBJ1-2	TRBV6-5	15	NA	CASSYSFRQAYGYTF
TRBJ1-1	TRBV6-2/TRBV6-3	18	NA	CASSPTRGDLLWNTEAFF
TRBJ2-7	TRBV12-3/TRBV12-4	13	NA	CASSFQVSYEQYF
TRBJ2-7	TRBV7-6	14	NA	CASSLAGRGYEQYF
TRBJ1-5	TRBV6-5	15	TRBD1	CASRRTGVGNQPQHF
TRBJ2-7	TRBV21-1	19	NA	CASSKASLLLGTASYEQYF
TRBJ2-7	TRBV28	16	TRBD1	CASSSQGEVGSYEQYF
TRBJ2-7	TRBV28	15	TRBD2	CASSPVGAGGVEQYF
TRBJ1-2	TRBV4-3	16	NA	CASSQTGWRGSNGYTF
TRBJ2-7	TRBV19	15	TRBD1	CASTPGTGGGYEQYF
TRBJ2-1	TRBV6-4	18	TRBD2	CASSVNPTSGSPYNEQFF
TRBJ2-7	TRBV19	15	TRBD1	CASSIAGTGSYEQYF
TRBJ2-7	TRBV28	15	NA	CASSPGGGRNYEQYF
TRBJ2-7	TRBV9	15	NA	CASSVGGGQAYEQYF
TRBJ1-2	TRBV19	15	TRBD1	CASSPGQAIRYGYTF
TRBJ2-7	TRBV7-2	14	NA	CASSPLGGPYEQYF
TRBJ2-7	TRBV7-2	15	TRBD1	CASSLRTGPDYEQYF